This entry lists 26 T cell receptor beta chains sequenced from one sample in a study of T-cell memory formation after mild COVID-19. Using its own MiXCR run on the 5' RACE reads, TCRdb lists one record per CDR3 protein. The sample lists around 150,000 distinct CDR3 sequences, roughly 14% occurring once. The sequenced sample was PBMCs or a T cell subset sorted from them (not recorded which). Receptors originate from an adult woman who had mild COVID-19 (a few samples of this study predate the infection). Cell type and time point are not known.

This clonotype was detected only a few times. The gene calls are TRBV2 and TRBJ1-2; TRBD1 matches at 7 bases. Germline V gene lookup returns CDR1 SNHLY and CDR2 FYNNEI. The V segment lost 3 bases and the J segment 4 bases; nucleotides outside the gene matches: 8. The CDR3 is 15 residues long. The chain's CDR3 is CASSDLRGRGYGYTF. CDR3 in DNA: TGTGCCAGCAGTGATTTAAGGGGGCGCGGCTATGGCTACACCTTC. Together with reference TRBV2 and TRBJ1-2, the CDR3 gives the full variable domain: EPEVTQTPSHQVTQMGQEVILRCVPISNHLYFYWYRQILGQKVEFLVSFYNNEISEKSEIFDDQFSVERPDGSNFTLKIRSTKLEDSAMYFCASSDLRGRGYGYTFGSGTRLTVV.

The CDR3 region is CASSLSLAGGDEQFF. The CDR3, as DNA: TGCGCCAGCAGCCTTAGCTTAGCGGGGGGGGATGAGCAGTTCTTC. The chain links TRBV5-1 to TRBJ2-1; TRBD2 aligns across 11 bases. In germline, CDR1 is SGHRS, CDR2 YFSETQ. V dropped 4 bases and J dropped 8; count of bases not matched to a gene: 8. The CDR3 spans 15 residues. Full variable domain (missing parts from reference TRBV5-1 and TRBJ2-1): KAGVTQTPRYLIKTRGQQVTLSCSPISGHRSVSWYQQTPGQGLQFLFEYFSETQRNKGNFPGRFSGRQFSNSRSEMNVSTLELGDSALYLCASSLSLAGGDEQFFGPGTRLTVL.

This clonotype was picked up one time. A much larger clonotype is one base distant, so this may be a read error. The rearrangement links TRBV5-4 to TRBJ2-5, with D possibly called TRBD1 or TRBD2 (6 bases each). The V and J ends lost 7 bases and 1 base respectively, with 20 bases between them. The CDR3 totals 16 residues. The germline CDR1 and CDR2 sequences are SGHNT and YYREEE (reference sequence). Here the CDR3 DNA reads TGTGCCAGCGGCTACATCCTACAGGGACTCCAAGAGACCCAGTACTTC. Amino acids: CASGYILQGLQETQYF.

The genes are TRBV7-2 and TRBJ2-1, with a tentative D call TRBD2 (6 bases). CDR1 is SGHTA and CDR2 is FQGNSA in the germline V gene. V was trimmed by 3 bases and J by 4 bases, leaving 10 bases between them. CDR3 length: 14 residues. Written as DNA, the CDR3 is TGTGCCAGCAGCTTCGGGGGAAGGTACAATGAGCAGTTCTTC. This codes for CASSFGGRYNEQFF. Using reference TRBV7-2 and TRBJ2-1 for the parts outside the CDR3, the full variable domain is GAGVSQSPSNKVTEKGKDVELRCDPISGHTALYWYRQSLGQGLEFLIYFQGNSAPDKSGLPSDRFSAERTGGSVSTLTIQRTQQEDSAVYLCASSFGGRYNEQFFGPGTRLTVL.

The chain combines TRBV7-8 with TRBJ1-5, with no clear D. V lost 1 base, J lost 4 bases, and 11 bases lay in between. The CDR3 runs to 15 residues. The germline V gene has CDR1 SGHVS and CDR2 FQNEAQ. CDR3 sequence (DNA): TGTGCCAGCAGCTTAGAAGACGTGGGAAATCAGCCCCAGCATTTT. Translating gives CASSLEDVGNQPQHF.

This sequence joins TRBV11-3 and TRBJ2-5, with 8 nucleotides matching TRBD2. Unmatched junction bases numbered 8, after V lost 6 bases and J lost 5 bases. The CDR3 is 14 residues long. Germline V CDR1 and CDR2: SGHNT, YENEEA. The CDR3 protein is CASSSGTSRETQYF. The DNA of the CDR3 is TGTGCCAGCAGTTCCGGGACTAGTAGGGAGACCCAGTACTTC.

The rearrangement joins TRBV10-3 to TRBJ2-7; D remains unclear. CDR3 length: 12 residues. Germline CDR1 reads ENHRY; CDR2 reads SYGVKD. Trimming cost V 8 bases and J 5 bases, with 13 bases left between them. CDR3 bases: TGTGCCATCTACCACGGCCCCAACGAGCAGTACTTC. This translates into CAIYHGPNEQYF.

The chain couples TRBV19 to TRBJ2-5, with 8 bases aligning to TRBD1. Trimming cost V 10 bases and J 5 bases; bases outside gene matches: 12. This CDR3 comprises 14 residues. The germline CDR1 and CDR2 sequences are LNHDA and SQIVND (reference sequence). The chain's CDR3 is CATRGTGGRETQYF. CDR3 nucleotides: TGTGCCACCCGGGGGACAGGAGGAAGGGAGACCCAGTACTTC.

The rearrangement joins TRBV9 to TRBJ2-1, with D possibly called TRBD1 or TRBD2 (5 bases each). CDR1 is SGDLS and CDR2 is YYNGEE in the germline V gene. V dropped 1 base and J dropped 5 bases, with 13 bases sitting between them. The CDR3 is made up of 15 amino acids. The CDR3 sequence: CASSVFQRGDNEQFF. The CDR3 DNA follows: TGTGCCAGCAGCGTATTCCAGAGAGGGGACAATGAGCAGTTCTTC.

The rearrangement uses TRBV12-3 or TRBV12-4 and TRBJ2-4, with 10 nucleotides matching TRBD1. This CDR3 spans 17 amino acids. J lost 11 bases, V lost 5 bases, and 18 bases had no gene match. CDR3 bases: TGTGCCAGCAGTCCACGTTGGGGACAGGGGTTCCACGTGGTTCAGTACTTC. It specifies CASSPRWGQGFHVVQYF.

Written as DNA, the CDR3 is TGTGCCAGCAGTTTTCAAGGACTGAACACTGAAGCTTTCTTT. It is translated as CASSFQGLNTEAFF. This rearrangement joins TRBV27 to TRBJ1-1; D unresolved. Germline lookup yields CDR1 MNHEY and CDR2 SMNVEV (reference sequence). The CDR3 consists of 14 residues. V lost 3 bases to trimming and J lost 0 bases, with 8 bases between them.

The chain has TRBV4-1 and TRBJ2-7; D ambiguous. In germline, CDR1 is MGHRA, CDR2 YSYEKL. The CDR3 runs to 12 residues. Trimming pared 3 bases from V and 6 bases from J, leaving 9 bases between. CDR3 in DNA: TGCGCCAGCAGCCATCTTCCTAGCGAGCAGTACTTC. It translates to CASSHLPSEQYF.

This clonotype was picked up a small number of times. The rearrangement joins TRBV12-3 or TRBV12-4 to TRBJ2-3, with D unresolved. The CDR3 is 13 residues long. V lost 3 bases and J 0 bases, leaving 4 bases between the germline ends. CDR3 sequence reads: CASSFRSTDTQYF. The CDR3 nucleotides read TGTGCCAGCAGTTTTAGAAGCACAGATACGCAGTATTTT.

This clonotype came up a few times. The chain recombines TRBV20-1 with TRBJ2-4; TRBD2 matches at 10 bases. This CDR3 comprises 14 residues. The germline CDR1 and CDR2 sequences are DFQATT and SNEGSKA (reference sequence). With V trimmed by 3 bases and J by 4 bases, 3 bases remained unmatched. The CDR3 DNA follows: TGCAGTGCTAGCACTAGCGGGATTAAAAACATTCAGTACTTC. It specifies CSASTSGIKNIQYF.

This clonotype showed up just a few times. The chain combines TRBV27 with TRBJ2-7; 7 nucleotides line up with TRBD2. The CDR3 is 13 amino acids. Trimming at V came to 5 bases and at J to 4 bases, leaving 5 bases not matched to a gene. Germline loops: CDR1 MNHEY, CDR2 SMNVEV (reference sequence). The CDR3 DNA follows: TGTGCCAGCAGTAAGCAGGGAGGGTACGAGCAGTACTTC. This translates into CASSKQGGYEQYF.

This clonotype has just one count. CDR3 DNA sequence: TGCAGCGCGCTAGCGGGGGGTCTGAACTACGAGCAGTACTTC. Encoded protein: CSALAGGLNYEQYF. This rearrangement joins TRBV29-1 to TRBJ2-7; TRBD2 aligns across 11 bases. Looked up from germline, CDR1 is SQVTM and CDR2 is ANQGSEA. This CDR3 comprises 14 residues. The ends lost 7 bases at V and 3 bases at J; junction bases unmatched: 8.

This clonotype was observed a handful of times. The chain carries TRBV5-1 and TRBJ1-4, with unresolved D. With 1 base removed from V and 3 bases from J, the gap between germline ends came to 13 bases. The V gene's germline CDR1 is SGHRS and CDR2 YFSETQ. CDR3 size: 16 residues. CDR3: CASSLIPPSSNEKLFF. The CDR3 nucleotides read TGCGCCAGCAGCTTGATCCCGCCGAGCTCTAATGAAAAACTGTTTTTT. The variable domain in full, completed from reference TRBV5-1 and TRBJ1-4, reads KAGVTQTPRYLIKTRGQQVTLSCSPISGHRSVSWYQQTPGQGLQFLFEYFSETQRNKGNFPGRFSGRQFSNSRSEMNVSTLELGDSALYLCASSLIPPSSNEKLFFGSGTQLSVL.

V is TRBV7-3 and J is TRBJ2-3; D call uncertain. The germline gives CDR1 SGHTA, CDR2 FQGTGA. The ends were cut back, 4 bases at V and 5 bases at J, with 13 bases in the middle. This CDR3 has 14 amino acids. The CDR3 region is CASSSGYLGDTQYF. In DNA form, the CDR3 reads TGTGCCAGCAGCTCCGGGTACTTAGGAGATACGCAGTATTTT.

The chain joins TRBV20-1 to TRBJ2-7, with D maybe TRBD1 (6 bases). The CDR3 is 12 amino acids. CDR1 and CDR2 (germline): DFQATT, SNEGSKA (reference sequence). Trimming removed 6 bases at V and 2 bases at J, with 11 bases between. The DNA for the CDR3 is TGCAGTGCCAAAGCAGGGGCCTACGAGCAGTACTTC. This translates into CSAKAGAYEQYF.

In this sample, this clonotype is medium-sized. The rearrangement joins TRBV7-9 to TRBJ2-1; D unresolved. The CDR3 is made up of 15 amino acids. V lost 5 bases and J lost 4, with 15 bases in between. Germline loops: CDR1 SEHNR, CDR2 FQNEAQ (reference sequence). The CDR3 loop is CASSHPSAFYNEQFF. The CDR3 region has the DNA TGTGCCAGCAGCCACCCGTCAGCTTTTTACAATGAGCAGTTCTTC.

The gene calls are TRBV5-1 and TRBJ2-2; D unresolved. Germline loops: CDR1 SGHRS, CDR2 YFSETQ. CDR3 length: 14 residues. Trimming removed 2 bases at V and 2 bases at J, with 7 bases between. The CDR3 reads CASSLWINTGELFF. Here the CDR3 DNA reads TGCGCCAGCAGCTTATGGATTAACACCGGGGAGCTGTTTTTT. Full variable domain (missing parts from reference TRBV5-1 and TRBJ2-2): KAGVTQTPRYLIKTRGQQVTLSCSPISGHRSVSWYQQTPGQGLQFLFEYFSETQRNKGNFPGRFSGRQFSNSRSEMNVSTLELGDSALYLCASSLWINTGELFFGEGSRLTVL.

The V call is TRBV5-8, the J call TRBJ2-2, with D unclear. This CDR3 is 14 amino acids long. V shed 0 bases and J shed 5 bases, with 8 bases lying between them. The V gene's germline CDR1 is SGHTS and CDR2 YDEGEE. CDR3 coding DNA: TGTGCCAGCAGCTTGGTACCCGGGACCGGGGAGCTGTTTTTT. Amino acids: CASSLVPGTGELFF.

This clonotype was seen more than once but under ten times. The chain employs TRBV5-1 and TRBJ2-7; the D gene is possibly TRBD1 (5 bases). The V gene's germline CDR1 is SGHRS and CDR2 YFSETQ. V lost 0 bases to trimming and J lost 6 bases, with 13 bases between them. The length of the CDR3 is 14 residues. The CDR3 is CASSLGGSTGEQYF. For the CDR3, the DNA is TGCGCCAGCAGCTTGGGGGGCTCCACCGGCGAGCAGTACTTC.

In its sample, this clonotype was seen a few times. V and J are TRBV15 and TRBJ2-1; D is possibly TRBD2 (7 bases). The germline CDR1 and CDR2 sequences are LNHNV and YYDKDF (reference sequence). The CDR3 is made up of 16 amino acids. V lost 5 bases and J 0 bases, leaving 14 bases between the germline ends. CDR3 coding DNA: TGTGCCACCAGCGGACGGGGGGCGGACTCCTACAATGAGCAGTTCTTC. It specifies CATSGRGADSYNEQFF. Full variable domain (remainder filled in from reference TRBV15 and TRBJ2-1): DAMVIQNPRYQVTQFGKPVTLSCSQTLNHNVMYWYQQKSSQAPKLLFHYYDKDFNNEADTPDNFQSRRPNTSFCFLDIRSPGLGDTAMYLCATSGRGADSYNEQFFGPGTRLTVL.

This sequence joins TRBV12-5 and TRBJ2-4; D call uncertain. V shed 7 bases and J shed 5 bases, with 12 bases lying between them. CDR3 length equals 13 residues. The germline V gene encodes CDR1 LGHNT and CDR2 FRNRAP. The CDR3 nucleotides read TGTGCTAGTGAACGACCCGAGCAAAACATTCAGTACTTC. As protein: CASERPEQNIQYF.

The V and J genes are TRBV2 and TRBJ2-7; the D call may be TRBD1 or TRBD2 (7 bases each). CDR1 is SNHLY and CDR2 is FYNNEI in the germline V gene. V dropped 8 bases and J dropped 0 bases, with 11 bases sitting between them. The CDR3 loop spans 13 amino acids. The CDR3 is CASGGDSSYEQYF. DNA for the CDR3: TGTGCCAGCGGGGGGGACAGCTCCTACGAGCAGTACTTC. Filled out from reference TRBV2 and TRBJ2-7, the complete variable domain reads EPEVTQTPSHQVTQMGQEVILRCVPISNHLYFYWYRQILGQKVEFLVSFYNNEISEKSEIFDDQFSVERPDGSNFTLKIRSTKLEDSAMYFCASGGDSSYEQYFGPGTRLTVT.